A single sample gave rise to the 3 T cell receptor beta chains below, sequenced in a study of cytomegalovirus exposure and HLA in healthy donors. Vbeta (60) and Jbeta (13) primers were used in the PCR. Measured with immunoSEQ multiplex PCR; TCRdb has only the in-frame clones, and not every one. The data contain tens of thousands of clones, approximately 70% of them singletons. Sequences were obtained from PBMCs. The source is a man in his fifties or sixties in good health and CMV-seronegative.

By its share, this clone is medium-sized. The chain joins TRBV5-6 to TRBJ1-1; 8 nucleotides line up with TRBD1. The CDR3 is 16 residues long. Trimming cost V 0 bases and J 6 bases; bases outside gene matches: 10. Germline CDR1 SGHDT, CDR2 YYEEEE. CDR3 DNA sequence: TGTGCCAGCAGCTTGGCAGGTCGGCAGGGGGCGTCTGAAGCTTTCTTT. Translation gives CASSLAGRQGASEAFF.

The V call is TRBV18, the J call TRBJ2-7; D may be TRBD1 (5 bases). CDR3 size: 14 residues. Per germline, CDR1 KGHSH and CDR2 LQKENI. The V end lost 2 bases, the J end lost 1 base, and 9 bases lay between the germline ends. The CDR3 DNA reads TGTGCCAGCTCACCAAGGGCAGGGTCCTACGAGCAGTACTTC. Translation: CASSPRAGSYEQYF.

The chain couples TRBV7-2 to TRBJ1-5; the D gene is possibly TRBD1 (5 bases). Germline values: CDR1 SGHTA, CDR2 FQGNSA. The CDR3 sequence is 14 residues long. The ends were cut back, 1 base at V and 6 bases at J, with 10 bases in the middle. The CDR3 loop reads CASSLVGGSQPQHF. CDR3 nucleotide sequence: TGTGCCAGCAGCTTAGTTGGGGGGAGTCAGCCCCAGCATTTT.